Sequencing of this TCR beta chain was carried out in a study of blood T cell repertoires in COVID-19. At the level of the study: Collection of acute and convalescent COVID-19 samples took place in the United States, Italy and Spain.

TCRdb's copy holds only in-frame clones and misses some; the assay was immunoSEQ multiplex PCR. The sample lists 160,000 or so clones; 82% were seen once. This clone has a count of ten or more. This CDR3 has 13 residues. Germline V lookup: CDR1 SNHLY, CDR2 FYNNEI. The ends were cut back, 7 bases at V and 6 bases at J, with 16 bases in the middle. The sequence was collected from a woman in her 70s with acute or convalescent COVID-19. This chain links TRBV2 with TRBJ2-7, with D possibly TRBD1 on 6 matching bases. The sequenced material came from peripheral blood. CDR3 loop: CASTQTGSGEQYF. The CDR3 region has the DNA TGTGCCAGCACCCAAACAGGGTCGGGCGAGCAGTACTTC.